A single sample gave rise to the 20 T cell receptor beta chains below, sequenced in a study of a mutant IDH1 vaccine in newly diagnosed glioma (dated by TCRdb to the early 2020s). The meaning of the sample's time point label: baseline, week 1 (first vaccination visit). What this sample's treatment or condition label stands for: pre-vaccination baseline after standard-of-care therapy. Preparation of the library involved the immunoSEQ multiplex PCR assay. Entries here come from immuneACCESS through TCRdb and include only in-frame sequences with V and J called. Some clones fail to appear in such tables; in the studies checked, an unresolved V gene covers under half of the shortfall, and the cause of the remainder is unknown. Present in this sample are some 22,000 clones, 90% to 95% of which were seen just once. The ten largest clones take up around 10% of the sample. Source: PBMCs, taken from a glioma patient treated with radiotherapy, temozolomide or both. The source of these receptors is a man aged 30 to 39 with glioma.

The chain has TRBV6-6 and TRBJ1-1; D is uncertain. V gave up 7 bases and J gave up 6 bases, with 9 bases separating them. The CDR3 contains 11 residues. CDR1 and CDR2 (germline): MNHNY, SVGAGI (reference sequence). The CDR3: CASNLGPEAFF. The DNA for the CDR3 is TGTGCCAGCAACCTAGGGCCTGAAGCTTTCTTT.

The chain uses TRBV18 and TRBJ1-2; the D gene is possibly TRBD1 (5 bases). V was pared by 3 bases and J by 0 bases, with 11 bases between. The germline V gene encodes CDR1 KGHSH and CDR2 LQKENI. The CDR3 extends over 15 amino acids. The CDR3 spells CASSPTGASNYGYTF. The CDR3 DNA sequence: TGTGCCAGCTCACCTACAGGCGCCTCTAACTATGGCTACACCTTC. The variable domain in full, with the rest retrieved from reference TRBV18 and TRBJ1-2, is NAGVMQNPRHLVRRRGQEARLRCSPMKGHSHVYWYRQLPEEGLKFMVYLQKENIIDESGMPKERFSAEFPKEGPSILRIQQVVRGDSAAYFCASSPTGASNYGYTFGSGTRLTVV.

The rearrangement joins TRBV6-5 to TRBJ2-3, with D perhaps TRBD2 (6 bases). This CDR3 has 14 amino acids. V was clipped by 2 bases and J by 6 bases, with 12 bases between them. The germline CDR1 and CDR2 sequences are MNHEY and SVGAGI. In nucleotides, the CDR3 is TGTGCCAGCAGTTACGAGGCAGGAGGGGATACGCAGTATTTT. Translation: CASSYEAGGDTQYF.

The rearrangement uses TRBV11-2 and TRBJ1-1; D is undetermined. V lost 1 base and J 7 bases, leaving 4 bases between the germline ends. Germline assignment: CDR1 SGHAT and CDR2 FQNNGV. CDR3 length: 11 amino acids. CDR3 nucleotide sequence: TGTGCCAGCAGCTTAGTGATTGAAGCTTTCTTT. This sequence encodes CASSLVIEAFF.

This clone has just one count. V and J are TRBV7-9 and TRBJ2-3; 13 nucleotides line up with TRBD2. Trimming removed 5 bases from V and 3 bases from J; junction bases left unmatched: 8. The germline V gene encodes CDR1 SEHNR and CDR2 FQNEAQ (reference sequence). This CDR3 has 17 residues. CDR3 region: CASSQQPGLAGTDTQYF. The DNA for the CDR3 is TGTGCCAGCAGCCAACAGCCGGGACTAGCGGGGACAGATACGCAGTATTTT. Full variable domain (missing parts from reference TRBV7-9 and TRBJ2-3): DTGVSQNPRHKITKRGQNVTFRCDPISEHNRLYWYRQTLGQGPEFLTYFQNEAQLEKSRLLSDRFSAERPKGSFSTLEIQRTEQGDSAMYLCASSQQPGLAGTDTQYFGPGTRLTVL.

This chain links TRBV2 with TRBJ1-1; 7 nucleotides match TRBD1. The CDR3 length is 15 residues. V lost 4 bases, J lost 1 base, and 6 bases stayed unmatched. The germline V gene encodes CDR1 SNHLY and CDR2 FYNNEI. For the CDR3, the DNA is TGTGCCAGCAGTGCCCACAGGGGCCCGAACACTGAAGCTTTCTTT. Encoded protein: CASSAHRGPNTEAFF. Combining the CDR3 with reference TRBV2 and TRBJ1-1 gives the whole variable domain EPEVTQTPSHQVTQMGQEVILRCVPISNHLYFYWYRQILGQKVEFLVSFYNNEISEKSEIFDDQFSVERPDGSNFTLKIRSTKLEDSAMYFCASSAHRGPNTEAFFGQGTRLTVV.

The chain links TRBV5-4 to TRBJ2-5; TRBD1 agrees at 9 bases. CDR1 and CDR2 from the germline V gene are SGHNT and YYREEE (reference sequence). Trimming removed 4 bases from V and 2 bases from J; junction bases left unmatched: 9. This CDR3 region has 16 residues. This chain's CDR3 is CASSRIPDRGQETQYF. In nucleotides, the CDR3 is TGTGCCAGCAGCCGGATCCCCGACAGGGGGCAAGAGACCCAGTACTTC.

This chain's CDR3 is CASSQRQGEAFF. Here the CDR3 DNA reads TGTGCCAGCAGCCAAAGACAGGGGGAAGCTTTCTTT. V gene TRBV6-5 combines with J gene TRBJ1-1; 8 bases agree with TRBD1. The V and J ends lost 6 bases and 8 bases, in that order; junction bases with no gene match: 5. CDR1 is MNHEY and CDR2 is SVGAGI in the germline V gene. This CDR3 spans 12 amino acids.

This chain uses TRBV6-5 with TRBJ1-5, with no clear D. Germline values: CDR1 MNHEY, CDR2 SVGAGI. The CDR3 is 14 amino acids. V shed 8 bases and J shed 4 bases, with 15 bases lying between them. The CDR3 sequence is CASSRSSWNQPQHF. In nucleotides, the CDR3 is TGTGCCAGCTCCCGGAGCAGTTGGAATCAGCCCCAGCATTTT.

This sequence joins TRBV5-4 and TRBJ1-2; D perhaps matches TRBD1 (5 bases). This CDR3 has 13 amino acids. V was clipped by 1 base and J by 2 bases, with 6 bases between them. Per germline, CDR1 SGHNT and CDR2 YYREEE (reference sequence). The CDR3 DNA reads as TGTGCCAGCAGCTTGTCAGGGAACTATGGCTACACCTTC. Its protein product is CASSLSGNYGYTF.

This clone came up once. This chain uses TRBV18 with TRBJ1-2, with TRBD1 matching 7 bases. Germline V lookup: CDR1 KGHSH, CDR2 LQKENI. This CDR3 region has 13 residues. J lost 6 bases, V lost 6 bases, and 7 bases had no gene match. This CDR3 reads CASSRDRVDGYTF. The CDR3, as DNA: TGTGCCAGCTCTCGCGACAGGGTTGATGGCTACACCTTC.

This clone was recorded only once. The chain recombines TRBV29-1 with TRBJ1-4; a weak D match, TRBD1 (5 bases). Germline-derived CDR1 and CDR2 are SQVTM and ANQGSEA. The CDR3 is made up of 14 amino acids. V was clipped by 5 bases and J by 7 bases, with 17 bases between them. CDR3 sequence (DNA): TGCAGCGTTAGAACGGGGCGAAACACTGAAAAACTGTTTTTT. Amino acids: CSVRTGRNTEKLFF.

The chain recombines TRBV5-6 with TRBJ2-5, with 8 bases that match TRBD1. V was clipped by 1 base and J by 5 bases; unmatched bases: 7. Germline assignment: CDR1 SGHDT and CDR2 YYEEEE. CDR3 size: 15 residues. The CDR3 nucleotides read TGTGCCAGCAGCTTGTGGGGCAGGGGGCATGAGACCCAGTACTTC. Translating it yields CASSLWGRGHETQYF.

The chain is built from TRBV2 and TRBJ1-4; D ambiguous. Germline V gives CDR1 SNHLY, CDR2 FYNNEI. The V gene lost 7 bases and the J gene lost 10 bases, with 10 bases spanning the gap. The CDR3 loop spans 11 amino acids. CDR3 DNA sequence: TGTGCCAGCAATTATGAGGGAAAACTGTTTTTT. Its translation is CASNYEGKLFF. Filled out from reference TRBV2 and TRBJ1-4, the complete variable domain reads EPEVTQTPSHQVTQMGQEVILRCVPISNHLYFYWYRQILGQKVEFLVSFYNNEISEKSEIFDDQFSVERPDGSNFTLKIRSTKLEDSAMYFCASNYEGKLFFGSGTQLSVL.

V and J are TRBV6-1 and TRBJ2-1; tentative D call: TRBD2 (6 bases). Germline CDR1 MNHNS, CDR2 SASEGT. This CDR3 contains 16 residues. The V gene lost 3 bases and the J gene lost 4 bases, with 16 bases spanning the gap. CDR3 DNA sequence: TGTGCCAGCAGTGACTATCCGGGACTCGCTTACAATGAGCAGTTCTTC. Its protein product is CASSDYPGLAYNEQFF.

V is TRBV18 and J is TRBJ1-1; D might be TRBD1 (5 bases). The CDR3 contains 15 residues. V gave up 3 bases and J gave up 0 bases, with 11 bases separating them. Germline V gene lookup returns CDR1 KGHSH and CDR2 LQKENI. The CDR3 protein is CASSPGKTVNTEAFF. The DNA for the CDR3 is TGTGCCAGCTCACCGGGGAAGACAGTGAACACTGAAGCTTTCTTT.

The V call is TRBV6-5, the J call TRBJ2-7; D gene uncertain. The CDR3 covers 12 residues. V shed 6 bases and J shed 3 bases, with 9 bases lying between them. CDR1 and CDR2 from the germline V gene are MNHEY and SVGAGI. The CDR3, as DNA: TGTGCCAGCAGCCCCGGGTACTACGAGCAGTACTTC. Translation gives CASSPGYYEQYF.

The chain recombines TRBV5-1 with TRBJ2-7; TRBD1 aligns across 7 bases. Germline values: CDR1 SGHRS, CDR2 YFSETQ. This CDR3 region has 14 residues. The V and J ends lost 0 bases and 3 bases, in that order; junction bases with no gene match: 3. CDR3 sequence (DNA): TGCGCCAGCAGCTTGGACAGGGGTGGCTACGAGCAGTACTTC. Amino acids: CASSLDRGGYEQYF.

This chain joins TRBV7-9 and TRBJ1-1; TRBD1 is a possible D gene (5 bases). CDR1 and CDR2 from the germline V gene are SEHNR and FQNEAQ (reference sequence). Trimming left V 4 bases short and J 4 bases short, with 16 bases between. The CDR3 sequence is 15 residues long. CDR3 loop: CASSSTGGHGTEAFF. The CDR3, as DNA: TGTGCCAGCAGCTCCACAGGCGGACATGGCACTGAAGCTTTCTTT.

This clone was seen a handful of times. The chain links TRBV4-1 to TRBJ2-1; tentatively, D is TRBD2 (7 bases). The CDR3 covers 14 residues. Looked up from germline, CDR1 is MGHRA and CDR2 is YSYEKL. Deletions cut 4 bases from V and 3 bases from J, with 10 bases between. CDR3 residues: CASSLGGGYNEQFF. The DNA for the CDR3 is TGCGCCAGCAGCCTAGGGGGGGGCTACAATGAGCAGTTCTTC.